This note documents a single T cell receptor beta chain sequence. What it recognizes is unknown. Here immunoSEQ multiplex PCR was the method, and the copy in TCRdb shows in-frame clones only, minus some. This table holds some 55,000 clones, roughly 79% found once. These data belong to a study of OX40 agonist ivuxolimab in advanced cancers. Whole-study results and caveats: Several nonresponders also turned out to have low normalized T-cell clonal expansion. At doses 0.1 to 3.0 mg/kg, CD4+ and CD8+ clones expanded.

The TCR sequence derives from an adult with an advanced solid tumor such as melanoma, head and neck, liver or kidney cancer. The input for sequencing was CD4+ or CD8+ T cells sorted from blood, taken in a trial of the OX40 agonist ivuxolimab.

The chain's CDR3 is CASMGGHNGYTF. The CDR3 DNA reads TGTGCCAGCATGGGGGGCCATAATGGCTACACCTTC. The V call is TRBV6-1, the J call TRBJ1-2, with D perhaps matching TRBD1 (6 bases). In germline, CDR1 is MNHNS, CDR2 SASEGT. This CDR3 has 12 amino acids. Trimming cost V 7 bases and J 6 bases, with 12 bases left between them.